These 8 T cell receptor beta chains were sequenced from one sample in a study of blood T cell repertoires in COVID-19 (dated by TCRdb to 2018 to 2020). Library preparation used the immunoSEQ multiplex PCR assay. TCRdb carries this immuneACCESS record with in-frame sequences only. Its versions omit some clonotypes, under half of them owing to an unresolved V gene in the studies checked, with the rest unexplained. This sample gives roughly 200,000 clones in total; 70% to 80% of them show up just once. Roughly 9.4% of the sample belongs to the ten largest clones. Sequenced sample: peripheral blood. The receptors derive from a woman in her fifties or sixties with active or convalescent COVID-19.

The genes are TRBV11-3 and TRBJ2-7, with TRBD2 as a possible D gene (7 bases). This CDR3 has 14 residues. V was shortened by 5 bases and J by 4 bases, with 15 bases between the two germline ends. In germline, CDR1 is SGHNT, CDR2 YENEEA. CDR3 sequence reads: CASSRGGVPYEQYF. The CDR3 DNA follows: TGTGCCAGCAGCCGAGGGGGGGTTCCATACGAGCAGTACTTC.

The chain uses TRBV27 and TRBJ2-7; D is undetermined. The CDR3 has 13 residues. V lost 3 bases and J 1 base, leaving 7 bases between the germline ends. The germline V gene encodes CDR1 MNHEY and CDR2 SMNVEV (reference sequence). CDR3 loop: CASSLSRSYEQYF. Written as DNA, the CDR3 is TGTGCCAGCAGTTTGAGCCGTTCCTACGAGCAGTACTTC.

The CDR3 reads CASSSGRGGGDEQYF. For the CDR3, the DNA is TGTGCCAGCAGCTCTGGTCGGGGAGGAGGCGACGAGCAGTACTTC. V and J are TRBV5-4 and TRBJ2-7; a possible D gene is TRBD2 (6 bases). The CDR3 consists of 15 residues. Germline assignment: CDR1 SGHNT and CDR2 YYREEE (reference sequence). Trimming stripped 3 bases from V and 5 bases from J, with 18 bases between. Full variable domain (missing parts from reference TRBV5-4 and TRBJ2-7): ETGVTQSPTHLIKTRGQQVTLRCSSQSGHNTVSWYQQALGQGPQFIFQYYREEENGRGNFPPRFSGLQFPNYSSELNVNALELDDSALYLCASSSGRGGGDEQYFGPGTRLTVT.

The genes are TRBV2 and TRBJ1-2; D is unresolved. CDR3 length: 15 residues. The germline V gene encodes CDR1 SNHLY and CDR2 FYNNEI. V was clipped by 1 base and J by 0 bases, with 9 bases between them. In nucleotides, the CDR3 is TGTGCCAGCAGTGAAGGGGTCAGGACTAACTATGGCTACACCTTC. Encoded protein: CASSEGVRTNYGYTF.

The J gene is TRBJ1-6, the V gene TRBV7-2; 9 bases align to TRBD1. Trimming cost V 1 base and J 9 bases; bases outside gene matches: 4. Germline V CDR1 and CDR2: SGHTA, FQGNSA. The CDR3 has 15 amino acids. The CDR3 region has the DNA TGTGCCAGCAGCTTAGGGGACAGGGTAGTTTCACCCCTCCACTTT. Its translation is CASSLGDRVVSPLHF.

This chain uses TRBV4-1 with TRBJ1-2; D uncertain. There are 13 residues in the CDR3. The V end was cut by 0 bases, the J end by 5 bases, with 7 bases between. The germline V gene has CDR1 MGHRA and CDR2 YSYEKL. The CDR3 is CASSQDNLYGYTF. CDR3 in DNA: TGCGCCAGCAGCCAAGATAACTTATATGGCTACACCTTC.

V and J are TRBV21-1 and TRBJ2-1; the table assigns TRBD1, which was not confirmed against the DNA. TRBV21-1 is a pseudogene segment. CDR3 length equals 17 residues. The CDR3 protein is CASDRAPGGTSYNEQFF. In nucleotides, the CDR3 is TGTGCCAGCGATCGGGCTCCAGGGGGTACGTCCTACAATGAGCAGTTCTTC.

The chain joins TRBV3-1 (or the pseudogene TRBV3-2) to TRBJ1-6; 9 bases align to TRBD1. This CDR3 spans 16 amino acids. Unmatched junction bases numbered 12, after V lost 10 bases and J lost 5 bases. CDR1 and CDR2 (germline): LGHDT, YNNKEL (reference sequence). The DNA for the CDR3 is TGTGCCATCAAACGAGGGACAGGGACCCATAATTCACCCCTCCACTTT. As protein: CAIKRGTGTHNSPLHF.